These 4 T cell receptor beta chains came from one sample sequenced in a study of control samples from healthy donors and cancer patients. Assay used: immunoSEQ multiplex PCR; TCRdb lists only in-frame clones, some missing. The sample has about 180,000 clones, approximately 90% seen once. Sequenced: blood. These receptors came from a man younger than 45 in good health.

J is TRBJ2-5 and V is TRBV13; 7 bases line up with TRBD2. In germline, CDR1 is PRHDT, CDR2 FYEKMQ (reference sequence). J gave up 0 bases and V 5 bases, and 9 bases lay outside the gene matches. This CDR3 is built from 16 residues. This CDR3 is CASSPPGGRDQETQYF. The DNA for the CDR3 is TGTGCCAGCAGCCCCCCGGGGGGTAGAGACCAAGAGACCCAGTACTTC.

The chain links TRBV6-1 to TRBJ1-2; weak D call: TRBD1 (5 bases). This CDR3 has 14 residues. Per germline, CDR1 MNHNS and CDR2 SASEGT. V lost 3 bases and J 5 bases, leaving 13 bases between the germline ends. In nucleotides, the CDR3 is TGTGCCAGCAGTGATTGGGCCGGGGGATATGGCTACACCTTC. Its protein product is CASSDWAGGYGYTF.

The chain joins TRBV5-1 to TRBJ2-6; the D is unclear. Germline lookup yields CDR1 SGHRS and CDR2 YFSETQ. This CDR3 spans 16 amino acids. V gave up 1 base and J gave up 4 bases, with 12 bases separating them. The CDR3, as DNA: TGCGCCAGCAGCTTGTCAGGCCCCGGGGGGGCCAACGTCCTGACTTTC. Its translation is CASSLSGPGGANVLTF.

V is TRBV5-4 and J is TRBJ1-2; D might be TRBD1 (5 bases). The germline V gene encodes CDR1 SGHNT and CDR2 YYREEE (reference sequence). With 4 bases removed from V and 4 bases from J, the gap between germline ends came to 17 bases. The CDR3 is 15 amino acids. CDR3 nucleotide sequence: TGTGCCAGCAGCCCAGATCAGGGAAGAACCTATGGCTACACCTTC. Translation gives CASSPDQGRTYGYTF.